The clone carrying this T cell receptor (beta chain) was detected only once. There are 15 residues in the CDR3. V gave up 1 base and J gave up 2 bases; unmatched junction bases: 5. CDR1 SGHVS and CDR2 FQNEAQ come from the germline V gene. These data are taken from a study of OX40 agonist ivuxolimab in advanced cancers. Study-wide context: With ivuxolimab, an agonistic anti-OX40 (CD134) antibody, patients were treated.

The data were produced by immunoSEQ multiplex PCR, yet TCRdb's version contains in-frame clones alone and is incomplete. The sample includes some 100,000 clones, roughly 90% of them seen just once. Patients were ineligible given autoimmune disease history or systemic immunosuppression. The TCR was taken from an adult with an advanced solid tumor such as melanoma, head and neck, liver or kidney cancer. The V gene is TRBV7-8, the J gene TRBJ2-7; TRBD2 matches 7 bases. Specimen: CD4+ or CD8+ T cells sorted from blood, collected in a trial of the OX40 agonist ivuxolimab. CDR3 loop: CASSLVAGLAYEQYF. CDR3 DNA: TGTGCCAGCAGCTTAGTAGCGGGTCTGGCCTACGAGCAGTACTTC.